The clone carrying this T cell receptor (beta chain) was detected only once. Here immunoSEQ multiplex PCR was the method, and the copy in TCRdb shows in-frame clones only, minus some. Of hundreds of thousands of clones in the sample, 75% to 95% were seen once. Germline lookup yields CDR1 MDHEN and CDR2 SYDVKM. The CDR3 covers 16 residues. Trimming removed 5 bases from V and 2 bases from J, with 19 bases in between. The treatment is: over 15 received Ad26.COV2.S at low or high dose, single or two shots; 5 received placebo; per-sample allocation not given. Collection of samples fell on day 63 after the first vaccine or placebo injection. The data are from a study of Ad26.COV2.S vaccination and SARS-CoV-2 variants.

The sequenced sample was peripheral blood, obtained in a trial of Ad26.COV2.S vaccine versus placebo. The source is a person between 18 and 60 years old who received the Ad26.COV2.S COVID-19 vaccine or a placebo. This chain joins TRBV28 and TRBJ2-7; tentative D call: TRBD2 (7 bases). In DNA, the CDR3 is TGTGCCAGCAGTCACGTTTTAGGGGGGGATACCTACGAGCAGTACTTC. Protein product: CASSHVLGGDTYEQYF.